Listed here are 23 T cell receptor beta chains from one sample, sequenced in a study of precursors of human CD4 cytotoxic T cells. TCRdb reanalysed the reads using MiXCR and keeps one entry per CDR3 protein. The table shows 200 to 250 distinct CDR3 sequences, with 20% to 30% occurring only once. The bulk UMI libraries came from four sorted CD4+ memory subsets, including IL-7R-high and IL-7R-negative TEMRA. What was sequenced was memory CD4+ T cells from blood (PBMCs). The receptor source for this set is a human donor in good health.

This clonotype is labeled large (0.1 to 1%). The conserved phenylalanine or tryptophan normally closing the CDR3 is absent here, so this likely arose from a read error. Because the CDR3's place on the DNA is in doubt, the DNA is left out and the CDR3 is given as listed by TCRdb. This CDR3 reads CASIIPSS. The rearrangement links TRBV21-1 to TRBJ1-2. TRBV21-1 is reported as a pseudogene. The CDR3 spans 8 amino acids, including both terminal residues.

The chain links TRBV12-2 to TRBJ2-5; the table's D gene call, TRBD1, was not cross checked with the DNA. TRBV12-2 has pseudogene status. This CDR3 comprises 15 residues. CDR3 sequence (DNA): TGTGCAAGTCGCTTAGGGTGGTGGAGCCGGGGGACCCAGTACTTC. It encodes CASRLGWWSRGTQYF.

By sample fraction, this clonotype is large. The V and J genes are TRBV20-1 and TRBJ1-1, with D possibly being TRBD1 (6 bases). Germline-derived CDR1 and CDR2 are DFQATT and SNEGSKA (reference sequence). The length of the CDR3 is 16 residues. The V gene lost 0 bases and the J gene lost 3 bases, with 17 bases spanning the gap. CDR3 amino acids: CSARDSGHRGYTEAFF. The CDR3 bases are TGCAGTGCTAGAGATTCGGGACATCGGGGATACACTGAAGCTTTCTTT.

This clonotype is categorized as large (0.1 to 1%). CDR3 DNA: TGTGCCAGCAGCTTTGGGGCCACGGGAGATCAAGAGACCCAGTACTTC. This gives the protein CASSFGATGDQETQYF. J is TRBJ2-5 and V is TRBV5-5; a possible D gene is TRBD2 (6 bases). CDR1 is SGHKS, CDR2 YYEKEE, per germline (reference sequence). Trimming stripped 2 bases from V and 2 bases from J, with 16 bases between. The CDR3 is 16 residues long.

For this clonotype: A far larger clone is just one base off, so this is likely a read error. The chain couples TRBV12-3 or TRBV12-4 to TRBJ1-5; D perhaps matches TRBD1 (5 bases). The CDR3 spans 14 residues. Deletions cut 1 base from V and 6 bases from J, with 10 bases between. This CDR3 is CASSLGGVGQPQHF. DNA for the CDR3: TGTGCCAGCAGTTTAGGGGGGGTAGGTCAGCCCCAGCATTTT.

This chain links TRBV6-5 with TRBJ2-3, with a possible D match to TRBD1 (6 bases). V was cut by 6 bases and J by 0 bases, with 10 bases left in between. CDR3 length: 14 residues. Per germline, CDR1 MNHEY and CDR2 SVGAGI. This CDR3 reads CASSRQVSTDTQYF. In DNA form, the CDR3 reads TGTGCCAGCAGCCGACAGGTTAGCACAGATACGCAGTATTTT.

This sequence joins TRBV6-5 and TRBJ2-3; 7 bases are shared with TRBD1. V was clipped by 2 bases and J by 2 bases; unmatched bases: 4. The CDR3 has 15 residues. Germline V gene sequence: CDR1 MNHEY, CDR2 SVGAGI. The CDR3 nucleotides read TGTGCCAGCAGTTACGGGGGACAGCTCACAGATACGCAGTATTTT. The encoded protein is CASSYGGQLTDTQYF.

This sequence joins TRBV5-1 and TRBJ2-7; D unresolved. The CDR3 has 14 amino acids. The V and J ends lost 5 bases and 5 bases respectively, with 17 bases between them. Germline assignment: CDR1 SGHRS and CDR2 YFSETQ. The CDR3 here is CASSSLVRYHEQYV. CDR3 sequence (DNA): TGCGCCAGCAGTTCCCTGGTGCGGTACCACGAGCAGTACGTC.

Details on this clonotype: A much larger clone differs from this one at a single base, so this may be a read error. This sequence joins TRBV2 and TRBJ2-1, with TRBD2 matching 9 bases. CDR3 size: 15 residues. CDR1 is SNHLY and CDR2 is FYNNEI in the germline V gene. The CDR3 DNA reads TGTGCCAGCAGTGGAGGGACTAGCAAATACAATGAGCGGTTCTTC. This translates into CASSGGTSKYNERFF.

This clonotype is judged hyperexpanded. The chain links TRBV6-2 or TRBV6-3 to TRBJ1-1; D is uncertain. Germline V gene lookup returns CDR1 MNHEY and CDR2 SVGEGT. The CDR3 sequence is 13 residues long. V dropped 0 bases and J dropped 6 bases, with 8 bases sitting between them. CDR3 DNA: TGTGCCAGCAGTTACTCGACCGGGGCTGAAGCTTTCTTT. As protein: CASSYSTGAEAFF.

By share, this clonotype counts as large. The chain has TRBV10-3 and TRBJ2-1, with D maybe TRBD1 (5 bases). The V end was cut by 3 bases, the J end by 8 bases, with 17 bases between. CDR3 size: 15 residues. Germline V CDR1 and CDR2: ENHRY, SYGVKD. CDR3 nucleotide sequence: TGTGCCATCAGTGACCCAAAAGGCAGGGAAGATGAGCAGTTCTTC. Its translation is CAISDPKGREDEQFF.

V usage is TRBV12-3 or TRBV12-4 and J usage is TRBJ1-1; 8 bases line up with TRBD1. The CDR3 runs to 15 residues. V was pared by 5 bases and J by 1 base, with 6 bases of the junction left unmatched. CDR3 coding DNA: TGTGCCAGCAGTCCCGGGGACAGGAGGAACACTGAAGCTTTCTTT. It translates to CASSPGDRRNTEAFF.

By share of the sample, this clonotype is large. V usage is TRBV7-9 and J usage is TRBJ1-6, with 10 bases that match TRBD1. Germline V gene lookup returns CDR1 SEHNR and CDR2 FQNEAQ (reference sequence). This CDR3 has 16 residues. The J segment lost 5 bases and the V segment lost 4 bases, leaving 5 bases of the junction unmatched. The CDR3 DNA is TGTGCCAGCAGCTACTACGGGACAGGGGATAATTCACCCCTCCACTTT. Amino acids: CASSYYGTGDNSPLHF.

As for this clonotype: One end of the junction is discordant with germline, which a read error may explain. The chain uses TRBV20-1 and TRBJ2-4; D is possibly TRBD2 (5 bases). This CDR3 contains 17 residues. Germline CDR1 and CDR2: DFQATT and SNEGSKA (reference sequence). The CDR3 bases are TGCAGTGCTAGTCCATCCCGGGCCCCGCGGGCCAAAAACAATCAGTACTTC. Translation gives CSASPSRAPRAKNNQYF.

This clonotype is large by share. The gene calls are TRBV6-2 or TRBV6-3 and TRBJ2-1; either TRBD1 or TRBD2 may supply D (5 bases each). From germline, CDR1 is MNHEY and CDR2 SVGEGT. V was cut by 3 bases and J by 10 bases, with 16 bases left in between. The CDR3 totals 14 residues. The CDR3 bases are TGTGCCAGCAGTTATCAATCCGGGACCACGGAGCAGTTCTTC. Protein: CASSYQSGTTEQFF.

The table lists this clonotype with a few counts. The genes are TRBV12-3 or TRBV12-4 and TRBJ2-2, with unresolved D. Trimming left V 3 bases short and J 3 bases short, with 14 bases between. CDR3 length: 16 amino acids. The CDR3 region is CASSFGLPRDTGELFF. CDR3 DNA sequence: TGTGCCAGCAGTTTTGGGCTGCCTAGGGACACCGGGGAGCTGTTTTTT.

This chain links TRBV5-1 with TRBJ2-1; 8 bases fit TRBD2. J was trimmed by 3 bases and V by 0 bases; bases with no gene match: 8. There are 17 residues in the CDR3. CDR1 SGHRS and CDR2 YFSETQ come from the germline V gene. The CDR3 region has the DNA TGCGCCAGCAGCTTGGACAAGCCGACTAGCGTCTACAATGAGCAGTTCTTC. Translating it yields CASSLDKPTSVYNEQFF.

The V call is TRBV6-5, the J call TRBJ2-2; 11 bases line up with TRBD2. With V trimmed by 5 bases and J by 7 bases, 12 bases remained unmatched. This CDR3 is built from 17 residues. Germline V gene data show CDR1 as MNHEY and CDR2 as SVGAGI. The chain's CDR3 is CASSTSFSGRANGELFF. The CDR3 region has the DNA TGTGCCAGCAGTACCTCCTTTAGCGGGAGGGCGAACGGGGAGCTGTTTTTT.

This clonotype is large within its sample. This chain links TRBV5-1 with TRBJ2-3; 13 bases line up with TRBD2. Germline V gives CDR1 SGHRS, CDR2 YFSETQ. Trimming took 4 bases from V and 4 from J; bases not matched to a gene: 15. This CDR3 has 19 amino acids. CDR3 sequence: CASSPISRRLAGGPDTQYF. The CDR3 DNA sequence: TGCGCCAGCAGCCCGATATCACGGCGACTAGCGGGGGGTCCAGATACGCAGTATTTT.

This clonotype has more than one count but fewer than ten. This sequence joins TRBV12-3 or TRBV12-4 and TRBJ2-1; possible D gene TRBD1, 6 bases. The CDR3 consists of 14 residues. The germline V and J ends were trimmed by 3 bases and 8 bases, with 14 bases remaining between them. CDR3 sequence (DNA): TGTGCCAGCAGTTTTGGGGGCGCCGGGGATGAGCAGTTCTTC. Amino acids: CASSFGGAGDEQFF.

This clonotype is labeled large (0.1 to 1%). This chain links TRBV29-1 with TRBJ1-1; D remains unclear. V shed 4 bases and J shed 0 bases, with 15 bases lying between them. The CDR3 extends over 15 amino acids. Germline assignment: CDR1 SQVTM and CDR2 ANQGSEA. The CDR3, as DNA: TGCAGCGTTGCGCACCAGGCATTTATGAACACTGAAGCTTTCTTT. Encoded protein: CSVAHQAFMNTEAFF.

The chain recombines TRBV20-1 with TRBJ2-7, with D perhaps matching TRBD2 (6 bases). V was shortened by 5 bases and J by 2 bases, with 16 bases between the two germline ends. Germline V gene sequence: CDR1 DFQATT, CDR2 SNEGSKA (reference sequence). The CDR3 covers 14 residues. CDR3 residues: CSAPRGGNAYEQYF. The CDR3, as DNA: TGCAGTGCTCCCAGAGGAGGGAACGCCTACGAGCAGTACTTC.

Sample share makes this clonotype large. The chain combines TRBV6-6 with TRBJ2-2, with 14 nucleotides matching TRBD2. There are 19 residues in the CDR3. The junction had 4 bases not matched to a gene; V was cut back by 1 base and J by 0 bases. CDR1 is MNHNY and CDR2 is SVGAGI in the germline V gene (reference sequence). CDR3: CASSYWGLAGATNTGELFF. CDR3 DNA: TGTGCCAGCAGTTACTGGGGACTAGCGGGAGCCACGAACACCGGGGAGCTGTTTTTT.